This T cell receptor (beta chain) was observed in a study of OX40 agonist ivuxolimab in advanced cancers. In the study overall: Six ivuxolimab dose levels, 0.01 to 10 mg/kg, were given intravenously every 2 weeks. General study points: Also present in some nonresponders was a low level of normalized T-cell clonal expansion. In the 0.1 to 3.0 mg/kg range, CD4+ and CD8+ blood T cells had expanded clonally by week 6.

The table came from immunoSEQ multiplex PCR; TCRdb's copy has only in-frame clones and leaves some out. The sample lists 85,000 to 100,000 clones, more than 75% occurring once. Worth noting for this clone: Its antigen remains unknown.

This CDR3 comprises 13 residues. CDR1 is SGHAT, CDR2 FQNNGV, per germline. V was clipped by 0 bases and J by 9 bases, with 9 bases between them. The sequence derives from an adult with an advanced solid tumor such as melanoma, head and neck, liver or kidney cancer. This chain joins TRBV11-2 and TRBJ1-5; perhaps TRBD1 as D (5 bases). The source was CD4+ or CD8+ T cells sorted from blood, collected in a trial of the OX40 agonist ivuxolimab. CDR3 coding DNA: TGTGCCAGCAGCTTAGAGGAGGGGACGCCCCAGCATTTT. Amino acids: CASSLEEGTPQHF.